This T cell receptor beta chain was sequenced during a study of T cell clusters in autoimmune cytopenias (dated by TCRdb to between 2018 and 2021). About the investigation overall: Per sample, TRB sequencing gave a median depth of around 55,000 reads and a median of approximately 2,500 distinct TRB clonotypes. Peripheral blood TRB and IGH repertoires were sequenced in autoimmune cytopenia patients at active disease and during treatment follow-up, alongside healthy, CLL and autoimmune hepatitis controls. The study was designed to test whether a disease-specific immune repertoire signature usable as a blood-based biomarker is carried by autoimmune cytopenia patients. Broader findings and caveats from the paper: The T cell clusters were defined only in silico, and the functional role of the clusters was left to be validated experimentally. In the comparison of secondary cytopenia with CLL, the cluster-lack signature was not observed, apparently because the dominant lymphoma-associated repertoire masked the signature. Shifts in the TRB repertoire, including less even repertoires in secondary cytopenia and CLL, were mostly a reflection of lymphoma bias and not of autoimmunity. GLIPH results suggested that primary autoimmune cytopenia patients were missing physiological T cell clusters, with 51 clusters found only in healthy donors compared with about 16 found only in patients. Compared with active autoimmune hepatitis patients, healthy donors had almost three times as many exclusive TRB clusters, a finding consistent with an autoimmunity-wide signature.

From a lookup of the germline V gene, CDR1 and CDR2 are ENHRY and SYGVKD. From the cysteine up to the phenylalanine, the CDR3 has a length of 16 residues. Only the protein sequence is given. Each sample's TRB amplification started from roughly 240 ng of peripheral blood genomic DNA, which corresponds to 38,000 or so genome equivalents. To amplify TRB rearrangements, a touch-down multiplex PCR protocol was run with the TRB-A and TRB-B primer pools combined in a single tube. Illumina adapters and sample indices were attached to the amplicons through two consecutive PCR reactions using Phusion HS II polymerase. Amplicons were gel-purified with the NucleoSpin Gel and PCR Clean-up kit, then quantified by Qubit and quality-checked on an Agilent 2100 Bioanalyzer. Sequencing of the libraries was performed on an Illumina MiSeq with 600-cycle, single-indexed, paired-end runs. Processing in the source paper ran as follows. MiXCR version 2.1.12 with the default MiXCR reference library was used to align and assemble TRB reads. A clone was defined by each unique CDR3 nucleotide sequence, and the analysis included only productive sequences supported by at least two reads. Repertoire diversity was assessed with alpha-parameterized diversity profiles (alpha 0 to 5), including the Shannon (alpha 1) and Simpson (alpha 2) indices, which were computed with an R script. The tcR package was used to compute combinatorial TRB VJ usage, and cohorts were compared on this usage by principal component analysis with ade4. GLIPH clustering of TCRbeta CDR3s was carried out on cohort pairs matched by age and read depth, and cluster frequencies were compared by Wilcoxon test. The reads, reprocessed by TCRdb, yield one row per CDR3 protein sequence and no DNA. TCRdb's processing, not the authors' own work, is the source of the V and J calls. The sample's table covers 860 or so distinct CDR3 sequences. Roughly two thirds of the sample lies in the top ten.

Without a recorded count, this clonotype is taken to be medium-sized (0.01 to 0.1%) from its frequency. What this receptor recognizes is not known. Sequencing was done on a sample of peripheral blood. The rearrangement joined TRBV10-3 to TRBJ2-3; TCRdb lists TRBD2, though no DNA is available to test this call. The sequence came from a human donor with an autoimmune cytopenia or autoimmune hepatitis (not recorded which). The CDR3 region has the sequence CAIRKTGTTYTDTQYF.